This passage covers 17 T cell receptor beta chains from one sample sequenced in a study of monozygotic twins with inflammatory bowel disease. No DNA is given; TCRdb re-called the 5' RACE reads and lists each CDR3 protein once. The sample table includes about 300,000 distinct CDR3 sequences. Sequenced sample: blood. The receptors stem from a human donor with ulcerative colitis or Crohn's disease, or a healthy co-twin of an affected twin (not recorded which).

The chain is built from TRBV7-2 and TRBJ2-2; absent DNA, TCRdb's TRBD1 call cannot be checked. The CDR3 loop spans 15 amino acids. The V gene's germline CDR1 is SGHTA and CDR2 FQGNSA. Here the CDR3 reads CASSFNVLGVGELFF.

CDR3 loop: CSASHGQQQETQYF. The chain joins TRBV20-1 to TRBJ2-5; TCRdb reports TRBD1, a call that lacks DNA to check it against. CDR1 is DFQATT and CDR2 is SNEGSKA in the germline V gene (reference sequence). This CDR3 is 14 amino acids long.

CDR3 in amino acids: CASSSVGRLYEQYF. The chain carries TRBV6-1 and TRBJ2-7. Looked up from germline, CDR1 is MNHNS and CDR2 is SASEGT. The CDR3 is 14 amino acids.

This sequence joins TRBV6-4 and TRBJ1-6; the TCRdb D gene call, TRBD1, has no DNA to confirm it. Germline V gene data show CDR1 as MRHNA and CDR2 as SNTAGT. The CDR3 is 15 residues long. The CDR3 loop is CASSDKGSGGTPLHF.

The chain's CDR3 is CASSPGTTVLSGNTIYF. The genes are TRBV28 and TRBJ1-3; TCRdb gives TRBD1 as the D gene, but with no DNA this cannot be confirmed. CDR3 length: 17 residues. The germline V gene encodes CDR1 MDHEN and CDR2 SYDVKM.

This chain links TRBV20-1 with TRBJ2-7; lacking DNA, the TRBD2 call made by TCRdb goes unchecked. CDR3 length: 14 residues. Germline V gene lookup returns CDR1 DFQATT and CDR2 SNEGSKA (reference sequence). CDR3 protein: CSALWTSGAYEQYF.

The CDR3: CASSPWGAKDTQYF. The chain uses TRBV9 and TRBJ2-3; lacking DNA, the TRBD1 call made by TCRdb goes unchecked. The CDR3 is made up of 14 amino acids. CDR1 and CDR2 (germline): SGDLS, YYNGEE.

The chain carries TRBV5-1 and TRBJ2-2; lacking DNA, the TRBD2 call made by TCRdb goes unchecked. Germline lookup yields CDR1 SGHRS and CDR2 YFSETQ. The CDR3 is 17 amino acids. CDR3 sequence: CASSLEVAGGPSGELFF.

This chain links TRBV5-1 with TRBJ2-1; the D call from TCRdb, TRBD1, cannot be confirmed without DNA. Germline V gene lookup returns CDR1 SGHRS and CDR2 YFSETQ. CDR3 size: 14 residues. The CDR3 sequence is CASSLAQGANEQFF.

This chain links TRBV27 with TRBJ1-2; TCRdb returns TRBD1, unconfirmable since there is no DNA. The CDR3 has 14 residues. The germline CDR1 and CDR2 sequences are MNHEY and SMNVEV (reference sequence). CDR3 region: CASRPGQGLRGYTF.

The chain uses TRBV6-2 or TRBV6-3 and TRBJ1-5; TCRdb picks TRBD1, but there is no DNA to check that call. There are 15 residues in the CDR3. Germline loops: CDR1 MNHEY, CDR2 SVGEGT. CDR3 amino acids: CASSYPDRVDQPQHF.

This CDR3 reads CASSQMNQPQHF. V is TRBV3-1 and J is TRBJ1-5. Germline V gives CDR1 LGHDT, CDR2 YNNKEL (reference sequence). This CDR3 contains 12 residues.

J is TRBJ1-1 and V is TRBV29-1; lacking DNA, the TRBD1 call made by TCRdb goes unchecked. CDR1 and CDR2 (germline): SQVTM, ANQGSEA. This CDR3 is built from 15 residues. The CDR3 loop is CSVEYGGGRNTEAFF.

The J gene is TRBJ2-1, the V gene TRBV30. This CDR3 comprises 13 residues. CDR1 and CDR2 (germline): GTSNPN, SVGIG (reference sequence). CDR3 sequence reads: CAWSGQGLNEQFF. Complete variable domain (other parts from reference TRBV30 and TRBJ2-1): SQTIHQWPATLVQPVGSPLSLECTVEGTSNPNLYWYRQAAGRGLQLLFYSVGIGQISSEVPQNLSASRPQDRQFILSSKKLLLSDSGFYLCAWSGQGLNEQFFGPGTRLTVL.

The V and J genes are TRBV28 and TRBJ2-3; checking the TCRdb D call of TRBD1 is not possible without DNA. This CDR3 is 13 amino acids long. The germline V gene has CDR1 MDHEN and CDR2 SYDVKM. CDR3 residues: CASGGGSTDTQYF.

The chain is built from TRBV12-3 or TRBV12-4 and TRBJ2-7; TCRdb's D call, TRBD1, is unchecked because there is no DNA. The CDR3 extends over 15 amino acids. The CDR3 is CASSLGPGHLYEQYF.

This CDR3 is CASFSTPTGSEAFF. The chain employs TRBV12-3 or TRBV12-4 and TRBJ1-1; without DNA, the TCRdb call of TRBD1 cannot be checked. The CDR3 has 14 residues.